This record covers a single TCR beta chain. The entry originates in a study of blood T cell repertoires in COVID-19. Measured with immunoSEQ multiplex PCR; TCRdb has only the in-frame clones, and not every one. The data contain 85,000 to 130,000 clones, about four fifths of them singletons. Input material: peripheral blood. The sequence came from a man between 60 and 70 years old with acute or convalescent COVID-19.

The chain's CDR3 is CASSREVPETQYF. The CDR3 coding sequence is TGTGCCAGCAGTCGGGAGGTCCCGGAGACCCAGTACTTC. This rearrangement joins TRBV6-5 to TRBJ2-5, with 7 bases aligning to TRBD2. V trimming: 5 bases; J trimming: 5 bases; junction bases outside the gene matches: 5. The CDR3 contains 13 residues. Germline assignment: CDR1 MNHEY and CDR2 SVGAGI.